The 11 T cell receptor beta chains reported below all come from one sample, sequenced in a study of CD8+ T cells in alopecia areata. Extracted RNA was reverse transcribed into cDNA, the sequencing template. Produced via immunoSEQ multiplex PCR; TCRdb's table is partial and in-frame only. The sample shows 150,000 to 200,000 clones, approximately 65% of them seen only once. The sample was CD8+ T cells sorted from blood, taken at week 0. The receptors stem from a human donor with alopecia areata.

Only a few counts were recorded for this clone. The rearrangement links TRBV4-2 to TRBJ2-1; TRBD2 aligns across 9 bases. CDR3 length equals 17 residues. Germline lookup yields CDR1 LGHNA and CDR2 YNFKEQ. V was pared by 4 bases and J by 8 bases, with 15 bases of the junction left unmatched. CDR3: CASSPPLAGAGFDEQFF. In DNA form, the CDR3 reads TGTGCCAGCAGCCCCCCTTTAGCGGGGGCCGGATTTGATGAGCAGTTCTTC.

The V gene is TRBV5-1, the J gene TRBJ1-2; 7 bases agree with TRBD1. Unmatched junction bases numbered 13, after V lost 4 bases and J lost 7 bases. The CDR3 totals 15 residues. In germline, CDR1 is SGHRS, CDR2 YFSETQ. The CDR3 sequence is CASSITYRGPLGYTF. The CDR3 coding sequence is TGCGCCAGCAGCATAACATACAGGGGACCCCTTGGCTACACCTTC.

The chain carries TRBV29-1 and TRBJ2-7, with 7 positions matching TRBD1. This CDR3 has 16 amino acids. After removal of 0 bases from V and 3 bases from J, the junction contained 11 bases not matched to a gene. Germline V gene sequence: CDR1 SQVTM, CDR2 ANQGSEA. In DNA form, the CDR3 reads TGCAGCGTTGAAGATCGGGTACGGGACAGAGACTACGAGCAGTACTTC. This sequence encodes CSVEDRVRDRDYEQYF.

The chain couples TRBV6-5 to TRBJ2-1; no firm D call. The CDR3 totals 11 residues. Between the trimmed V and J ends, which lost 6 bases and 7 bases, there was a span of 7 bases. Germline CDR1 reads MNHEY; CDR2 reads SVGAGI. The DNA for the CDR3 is TGTGCCAGCAGGAAAGGGAATGAGCAGTTCTTC. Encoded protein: CASRKGNEQFF.

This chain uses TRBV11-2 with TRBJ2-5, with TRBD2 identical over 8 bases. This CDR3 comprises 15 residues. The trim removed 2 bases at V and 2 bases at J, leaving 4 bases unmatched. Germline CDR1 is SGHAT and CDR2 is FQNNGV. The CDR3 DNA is TGTGCCAGCAGCTTAATCGCTAGCGGGCAAGAGACCCAGTACTTC. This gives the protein CASSLIASGQETQYF.

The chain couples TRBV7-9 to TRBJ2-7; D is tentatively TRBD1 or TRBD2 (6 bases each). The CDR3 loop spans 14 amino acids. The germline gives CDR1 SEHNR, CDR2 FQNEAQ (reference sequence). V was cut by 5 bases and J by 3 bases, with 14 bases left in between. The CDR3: CASSPQGRDYEQYF. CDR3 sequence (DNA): TGTGCCAGCAGCCCCCAGGGGCGGGACTACGAGCAGTACTTC.

Written as DNA, the CDR3 is TGTGCCAGCAGCCCGTCGGCGAACACTGAAGCTTTCTTT. As protein: CASSPSANTEAFF. The chain is built from TRBV6-5 and TRBJ1-1; D is unresolved. V was clipped by 6 bases and J by 1 base, with 9 bases between them. Per the germline V gene, CDR1 is MNHEY and CDR2 is SVGAGI. This CDR3 region has 13 residues.

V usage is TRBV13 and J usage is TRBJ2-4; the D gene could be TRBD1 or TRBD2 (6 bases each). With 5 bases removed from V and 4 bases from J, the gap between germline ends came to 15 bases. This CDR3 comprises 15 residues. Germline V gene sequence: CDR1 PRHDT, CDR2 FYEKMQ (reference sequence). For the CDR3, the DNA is TGTGCCAGCAGCCCCTTGGGGGGCTCAAAAAACATTCAGTACTTC. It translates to CASSPLGGSKNIQYF.

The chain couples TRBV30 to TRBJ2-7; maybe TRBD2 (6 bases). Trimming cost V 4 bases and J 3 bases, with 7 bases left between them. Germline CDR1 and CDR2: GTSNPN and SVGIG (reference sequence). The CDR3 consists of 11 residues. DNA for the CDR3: TGTGCCTGGACGGAGGGCTACGAGCAGTACTTC. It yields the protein CAWTEGYEQYF.

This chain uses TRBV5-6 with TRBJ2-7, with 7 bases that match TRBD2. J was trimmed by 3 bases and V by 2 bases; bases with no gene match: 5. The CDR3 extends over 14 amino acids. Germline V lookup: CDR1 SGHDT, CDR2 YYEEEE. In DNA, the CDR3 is TGTGCCAGCAGCTTTGGGGAGGGATTCTACGAGCAGTACTTC. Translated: CASSFGEGFYEQYF.

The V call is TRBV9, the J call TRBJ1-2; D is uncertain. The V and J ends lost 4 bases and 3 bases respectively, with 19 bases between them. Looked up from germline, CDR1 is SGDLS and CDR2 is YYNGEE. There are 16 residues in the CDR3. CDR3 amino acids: CASSFSPLDGDYGYTF. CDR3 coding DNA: TGTGCCAGCAGCTTCTCTCCCTTGGACGGAGACTATGGCTACACCTTC. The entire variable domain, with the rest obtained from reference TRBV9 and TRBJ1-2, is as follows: DSGVTQTPKHLITATGQRVTLRCSPRSGDLSVYWYQQSLDQGLQFLIQYYNGEERAKGNILERFSAQQFPDLHSELNLSSLELGDSALYFCASSFSPLDGDYGYTFGSGTRLTVV.